These T cell receptor beta chains were read from a single sample in a study of T cell repertoires in cytomegalovirus infection. TCRdb redid the calling of the reads with MiXCR, one entry per CDR3 protein. The sample lists about 180,000 distinct CDR3 sequences; approximately 14% were seen once. Sequences were obtained from PBMCs. These receptors all stem from a human donor in good health (CMV status not recorded). Some clones in this sample may be carry-over from other donors' samples. The CDR3 runs from the conserved cysteine through the conserved F or W. The D gene is left open where the match is weak. The size field is filled for only some rows; it gives once, few, many or a size class.

d_call: .
j_call: TRBJ2-1
v_call: TRBV20-1
cdr3_length: 18
clone_size: .
cdr3_nt: TGCAGTGCTCCAGAAAGAAAGGGTGGGCGAGACTTATACAATGAGCAGTTCTTC
cdr3_aa: CSAPERKGGRDLYNEQFF

d_call: TRBD2
j_call: TRBJ2-5
v_call: TRBV7-8
cdr3_length: 18
clone_size: many
cdr3_nt: TGTGCCAGCAGCTTAGAGCTAGCGGGGGTGGGGAGACAAGAGACCCAGTACTTC
cdr3_aa: CASSLELAGVGRQETQYF

d_call: .
j_call: TRBJ2-7
v_call: TRBV7-3
cdr3_length: 13
clone_size: many
cdr3_nt: TGTGCCGAACGATCCAGGGCCTCCTACGAGCAGTACTTC
cdr3_aa: CAERSRASYEQYF

d_call: TRBD2
j_call: TRBJ2-5
v_call: TRBV7-8
cdr3_length: 15
clone_size: many
cdr3_nt: TGTGCCAGCAGCCAAACTACCATGGGGGGGGAGACCCAGTACTTC
cdr3_aa: CASSQTTMGGETQYF

d_call: .
j_call: TRBJ2-7
v_call: TRBV14
cdr3_length: 12
clone_size: many
cdr3_nt: TGTGCCAGCAGTCCCACACCCTACGAGCAGTACTTC
cdr3_aa: CASSPTPYEQYF

d_call: .
j_call: TRBJ2-3
v_call: TRBV19
cdr3_length: 15
clone_size: few
cdr3_nt: TGTGCCAGTAGTATCGTCGCGGGGATCACAGATACGCAGTATTTT
cdr3_aa: CASSIVAGITDTQYF

d_call: .
j_call: TRBJ2-4
v_call: TRBV4-1
cdr3_length: 14
clone_size: few
cdr3_nt: TGCGCCAGCAGCCATCCGGCAGGGAAAAACATTCAGTACTTC
cdr3_aa: CASSHPAGKNIQYF

d_call: .
j_call: TRBJ2-5
v_call: TRBV7-6
cdr3_length: 14
clone_size: many
cdr3_nt: TGTGCCAGCAGCTTGGTGTCAGGGGGGGAGACCCAGTACTTC
cdr3_aa: CASSLVSGGETQYF

d_call: .
j_call: TRBJ2-1
v_call: TRBV5-1
cdr3_length: 15
clone_size: many
cdr3_nt: TGTGCCAGCAGCTTGGAGGGAAGCTCCTACAATGAGCAGTTCTTC
cdr3_aa: CASSLEGSSYNEQFF

d_call: .
j_call: TRBJ1-2
v_call: TRBV19
cdr3_length: 14
clone_size: .
cdr3_nt: TGTGCCAGTAGTCCCCCCCTGGGAGGCTATGGCTACACCTTC
cdr3_aa: CASSPPLGGYGYTF

d_call: .
j_call: TRBJ2-2
v_call: TRBV27
cdr3_length: 12
clone_size: few
cdr3_nt: TGTGCCAGCAGTGGGGACACCGGGGAGCTGTTTTTT
cdr3_aa: CASSGDTGELFF

d_call: TRBD2
j_call: TRBJ2-1
v_call: TRBV27
cdr3_length: 14
clone_size: few
cdr3_nt: TGTGCCAGCAGTTTCACGGGAGGGCCAGTTGAGCAGTTCTTC
cdr3_aa: CASSFTGGPVEQFF

d_call: .
j_call: TRBJ2-1
v_call: TRBV10-3
cdr3_length: 16
clone_size: many
cdr3_nt: TGTGCCATCAGCCCCTCGGGGGCGGGCCTTAACAATGAGCAGTTCTTC
cdr3_aa: CAISPSGAGLNNEQFF

d_call: TRBD1
j_call: TRBJ1-5
v_call: TRBV5-1
cdr3_length: 15
clone_size: .
cdr3_nt: TGCGCCAGCAGCTCAGAGGGACAGAGCAATCAGCCCCAGCATTTT
cdr3_aa: CASSSEGQSNQPQHF

d_call: TRBD1
j_call: TRBJ1-4
v_call: TRBV7-2
cdr3_length: 16
clone_size: many
cdr3_nt: TGTGCCAGCAGCCACTCGGGGACAGCCGGGGGTGAAAAACTGTTTTTT
cdr3_aa: CASSHSGTAGGEKLFF

d_call: .
j_call: TRBJ2-2
v_call: TRBV19
cdr3_length: 14
clone_size: .
cdr3_nt: TGTGCCAGTAGTCCGGGTCGGGGCACCGGGGAGCTGTTTTTT
cdr3_aa: CASSPGRGTGELFF

d_call: .
j_call: TRBJ1-2
v_call: TRBV20-1
cdr3_length: 11
clone_size: .
cdr3_nt: TGCAGTGCTAGTGTAGGCTATGGCTACACCTTC
cdr3_aa: CSASVGYGYTF

d_call: .
j_call: TRBJ2-1
v_call: TRBV6-5
cdr3_length: 13
clone_size: many
cdr3_nt: TGTGCCAGCAGTTACAACAGGGTCAATGAGCAGTTCTTC
cdr3_aa: CASSYNRVNEQFF

d_call: TRBD1
j_call: TRBJ2-1
v_call: TRBV10-3
cdr3_length: 17
clone_size: many
cdr3_nt: TGTGCCATCAGTGGACCTCGACAGGGGATGGGTTACAATGAGCAGTTCTTC
cdr3_aa: CAISGPRQGMGYNEQFF

d_call: .
j_call: TRBJ2-7
v_call: TRBV28
cdr3_length: 12
clone_size: .
cdr3_nt: TGTGCCAGCAGTATTCATCCCTACGAGCAGTACTTC
cdr3_aa: CASSIHPYEQYF

d_call: TRBD2
j_call: TRBJ2-2
v_call: TRBV2
cdr3_length: 18
clone_size: many
cdr3_nt: TGTGCCAGCACCAAGGGGACTAGCGGGGGGCTAAACACCGGGGAGCTGTTTTTT
cdr3_aa: CASTKGTSGGLNTGELFF

d_call: .
j_call: TRBJ2-7
v_call: TRBV28
cdr3_length: 14
clone_size: .
cdr3_nt: TGTGCCAGCAGTCTAGGGGTGGGTGCCTACGAGCAGTACTTC
cdr3_aa: CASSLGVGAYEQYF

d_call: TRBD1
j_call: TRBJ2-2
v_call: TRBV6-2/TRBV6-3
cdr3_length: 16
clone_size: .
cdr3_nt: TGTGCCAGCAGACCCCCCGGGACAGGCAACACCGGGGAGCTGTTTTTT
cdr3_aa: CASRPPGTGNTGELFF

d_call: .
j_call: TRBJ2-5
v_call: TRBV11-2
cdr3_length: 15
clone_size: .
cdr3_nt: TGTGCCAGCAGCCCCAGGGCCCTGGGAGGAGAGACCCAGTACTTC
cdr3_aa: CASSPRALGGETQYF

d_call: TRBD1
j_call: TRBJ1-1
v_call: TRBV19
cdr3_length: 16
clone_size: few
cdr3_nt: TGTGCCAGTACCGAAACCAGGGGACAGGGACGCATCGGGGCTTTCTTT
cdr3_aa: CASTETRGQGRIGAFF

d_call: .
j_call: TRBJ1-2
v_call: TRBV14
cdr3_length: 13
clone_size: few
cdr3_nt: TGTGCCAGCAGCCAACAAGTGTACGGTGGCTACACCTTC
cdr3_aa: CASSQQVYGGYTF

d_call: TRBD2
j_call: TRBJ2-7
v_call: TRBV20-1
cdr3_length: 15
clone_size: .
cdr3_nt: TGCAGTGCTAGCGAGGGCGGGAGGTCCTTACGGGAGCAGTACTTC
cdr3_aa: CSASEGGRSLREQYF

d_call: TRBD2
j_call: TRBJ2-1
v_call: TRBV6-2/TRBV6-3
cdr3_length: 16
clone_size: many
cdr3_nt: TGTGCCAGCAGTTACTCGCGGACTAGCGGAACCAATGAGCAGTTCTTC
cdr3_aa: CASSYSRTSGTNEQFF

d_call: .
j_call: TRBJ1-6
v_call: TRBV6-8
cdr3_length: 15
clone_size: few
cdr3_nt: TGTGCCAGCAGTTACTCGCCAGGTTATAATTCACCCCTCCACTTT
cdr3_aa: CASSYSPGYNSPLHF

d_call: TRBD1
j_call: TRBJ2-7
v_call: TRBV29-1
cdr3_length: 13
clone_size: few
cdr3_nt: TGCAGCGTTGGGACAGGGGTAACCTACGAGCAGTACTTC
cdr3_aa: CSVGTGVTYEQYF

d_call: .
j_call: TRBJ2-3
v_call: TRBV19
cdr3_length: 14
clone_size: .
cdr3_nt: TGTGCCAGTAGCAGTACAGGAGGATGGGATACGCAGTATTTT
cdr3_aa: CASSSTGGWDTQYF

d_call: .
j_call: TRBJ2-5
v_call: TRBV25-1
cdr3_length: 13
clone_size: .
cdr3_nt: TGTGCCAGCAGTCTTACTAGCCTGGAGACCCAGTACTTC
cdr3_aa: CASSLTSLETQYF